This T cell receptor beta chain was observed in a study of early T cells in non-severe SARS-CoV-2 infection. Germline V gene lookup returns CDR1 KGHSH and CDR2 LQKENI. Trimming stripped 3 bases from V and 6 bases from J, with 8 bases between. The CDR3 length is 12 residues. Via MiXCR, TCRdb re-called the 5' RACE reads, giving one row per CDR3 protein. Altogether some 39,000 distinct CDR3 sequences are present, 3% to 4% being singletons, with the ten largest covering around 2.9%. The sequence derives from an adult who was a healthcare worker with PCR-confirmed SARS-CoV-2 infection or an uninfected control (not recorded which). Sample: whole blood. The chain joins TRBV18 to TRBJ1-1; D is unclear. The CDR3 sequence is CASSPGLSEAFF. In DNA, the CDR3 is TGTGCCAGCTCACCTGGGCTCTCTGAAGCTTTCTTT.